Listed here are 18 T cell receptor beta chains from one sample, sequenced in a study of blood T cell repertoires in COVID-19. The assay was immunoSEQ multiplex PCR, and TCRdb's table has in-frame clones only and misses some. This sample has 35,000 to 40,000 clones, with roughly 85% found just once. The sample consisted of peripheral blood. All receptors derive from a human donor in a cohort sampled during active COVID-19.

The chain employs TRBV6-5 and TRBJ1-5; no reliable D call. CDR1 is MNHEY, CDR2 SVGAGI, per germline. Deletions cut 8 bases from V and 5 bases from J, with 4 bases between. CDR3 length equals 10 residues. The DNA of the CDR3 is TGTGCCAGCGGCCATCAGCCCCAGCATTTT. This encodes CASGHQPQHF.

The chain is built from TRBV7-3 and TRBJ1-1; D ambiguous. Looked up from germline, CDR1 is SGHTA and CDR2 is FQGTGA. This CDR3 spans 15 amino acids. V dropped 2 bases and J dropped 1 base, with 11 bases sitting between them. This CDR3 is CASSLFLAENTEAFF. The CDR3 DNA sequence: TGTGCCAGCAGCTTATTTCTGGCCGAGAACACTGAAGCTTTCTTT. Using reference TRBV7-3 and TRBJ1-1 for the parts outside the CDR3, the full variable domain is GAGVSQTPSNKVTEKGKYVELRCDPISGHTALYWYRQSLGQGPEFLIYFQGTGAADDSGLPNDRFFAVRPEGSVSTLKIQRTERGDSAVYLCASSLFLAENTEAFFGQGTRLTVV.

The V and J genes are TRBV6-5 and TRBJ2-1; D may be TRBD1 (5 bases). V gave up 7 bases and J gave up 8 bases, with 21 bases separating them. The CDR3 length is 15 residues. Looked up from germline, CDR1 is MNHEY and CDR2 is SVGAGI. CDR3 amino acids: CASTSGMVRGDEQFF. The CDR3 region has the DNA TGTGCCAGCACCTCAGGGATGGTTCGAGGCGATGAGCAGTTCTTC.

The V gene is TRBV29-1, the J gene TRBJ2-3; the match to TRBD2 covers 8 bases. V lost 5 bases to trimming and J lost 1 base; unmatched junction nucleotides: 2. The V gene's germline CDR1 is SQVTM and CDR2 ANQGSEA. The CDR3 runs to 13 residues. As DNA, the CDR3 is TGCAGCGTTCGGGGGGGCCGCACAGATACGCAGTATTTT. Translated: CSVRGGRTDTQYF.

The chain recombines TRBV3-1 (or the pseudogene TRBV3-2) with TRBJ2-7; 7 nucleotides match TRBD1. Trimming at V came to 6 bases and at J to 1 base, leaving 6 bases not matched to a gene. CDR1 is LGHDT and CDR2 is YNNKEL in the germline V gene (reference sequence). The CDR3 has 14 amino acids. CDR3 protein: CASRNRDRSYEQYF. The CDR3 DNA is TGTGCCAGCAGGAACCGGGACAGATCCTACGAGCAGTACTTC.

The rearrangement joins TRBV28 to TRBJ1-2; tentative D call: TRBD1 (6 bases). Trimming cost V 10 bases and J 10 bases, with 16 bases left between them. Germline CDR1 is MDHEN and CDR2 is SYDVKM. CDR3 size: 11 residues. CDR3 coding DNA: TGTGCCACCCTGACAGGTTCGTTCTACACCTTC. This translates into CATLTGSFYTF.

The V gene is TRBV9, the J gene TRBJ2-3; no definite D call. Germline V gives CDR1 SGDLS, CDR2 YYNGEE. CDR3 size: 15 residues. Trimming shortened V by 0 bases and J by 3 bases, and 11 bases separated the two germline ends. CDR3 sequence (DNA): TGTGCCAGCAGCGTAGGGGCCATACGTACAGATACGCAGTATTTT. It yields the protein CASSVGAIRTDTQYF.

This chain connects TRBV6-1 to TRBJ2-7; possibly TRBD2 for D (6 bases). Germline V CDR1 and CDR2: MNHNS, SASEGT. The CDR3 consists of 16 residues. Trimming took 2 bases from V and 0 from J, leaving 14 bases between them. CDR3 bases: TGTGCCAGCAGTGAACAAGGGGACTCAAGCTCCTACGAGCAGTACTTC. Translated, it gives CASSEQGDSSSYEQYF.

This clone is categorized as medium-sized (0.01 to 0.1%). The V and J genes are TRBV12-5 and TRBJ1-5, with D uncertain. Germline loops: CDR1 LGHNT, CDR2 FRNRAP. CDR3 length: 17 amino acids. V was pared by 4 bases and J by 2 bases, with 18 bases between. CDR3 DNA sequence: TGTGCTAGTGGTTCCCCCTCACCGGCGGGAGGCAATCAGCCCCAGCATTTT. It yields the protein CASGSPSPAGGNQPQHF.

The chain employs TRBV19 and TRBJ1-5; D is unresolved. CDR3 length: 12 amino acids. V lost 6 bases, J lost 5 bases, and 8 bases lay in between. CDR1 LNHDA and CDR2 SQIVND come from the germline V gene (reference sequence). The CDR3 is CASRAEDQPQHF. The CDR3 nucleotides read TGTGCCAGTAGGGCAGAGGATCAGCCCCAGCATTTT.

J is TRBJ1-2 and V is TRBV4-1; 9 bases agree with TRBD1. The CDR3 contains 15 residues. V lost 4 bases to trimming and J lost 2 bases; unmatched junction nucleotides: 5. The germline V gene encodes CDR1 MGHRA and CDR2 YSYEKL. CDR3 residues: CASSPTGQGNYGYTF. CDR3 in DNA: TGCGCCAGCAGCCCCACGGGACAGGGAAACTATGGCTACACCTTC.

Only one count was recorded for this clone. The J gene is TRBJ1-3, the V gene TRBV2; no definite D call. The V end lost 7 bases, the J end lost 0 bases, and 7 bases lay between the germline ends. CDR3 length: 13 residues. The V gene's germline CDR1 is SNHLY and CDR2 FYNNEI. This CDR3 reads CASTDTSGNTIYF. As DNA, the CDR3 is TGTGCCAGCACCGACACCTCTGGAAACACCATATATTTT.

The chain combines TRBV3-1 (or the pseudogene TRBV3-2) with TRBJ2-5; D is unresolved. This CDR3 has 11 residues. Germline CDR1 and CDR2: LGHDT and YNNKEL (reference sequence). Trimming removed 5 bases from V and 7 bases from J, with 8 bases in between. The CDR3 sequence is CASSSTRTQYF. CDR3 DNA: TGTGCCAGCAGCTCCACAAGGACCCAGTACTTC.

The chain links TRBV7-2 to TRBJ2-3; 8 bases map to TRBD2. With V trimmed by 3 bases and J by 5 bases, 10 bases remained unmatched. The CDR3 sequence is 16 residues long. CDR1 is SGHTA and CDR2 is FQGNSA in the germline V gene. The CDR3 DNA is TGTGCCAGCAGCTTGCTAGCGGGCCGCCCCGGAGATACGCAGTATTTT. This translates into CASSLLAGRPGDTQYF.

The rearrangement uses TRBV5-1 and TRBJ2-3, with TRBD1 as a possible D gene (5 bases). The V gene's germline CDR1 is SGHRS and CDR2 YFSETQ. The CDR3 sequence is 16 residues long. Trimming stripped 0 bases from V and 1 base from J, with 12 bases between. The CDR3 region is CASSLAYRGGTDTQYF. For the CDR3, the DNA is TGCGCCAGCAGCTTGGCCTATAGGGGCGGCACAGATACGCAGTATTTT. The variable domain in full, with the rest retrieved from reference TRBV5-1 and TRBJ2-3, is KAGVTQTPRYLIKTRGQQVTLSCSPISGHRSVSWYQQTPGQGLQFLFEYFSETQRNKGNFPGRFSGRQFSNSRSEMNVSTLELGDSALYLCASSLAYRGGTDTQYFGPGTRLTVL.

The V and J genes are TRBV19 and TRBJ1-2; 9 nucleotides match TRBD1. V lost 5 bases, J lost 7 bases, and 11 bases stayed unmatched. This CDR3 has 15 amino acids. Germline V gives CDR1 LNHDA, CDR2 SQIVND (reference sequence). The CDR3 bases are TGTGCCAGTAGTCCGCGGCCCGACAGGGGGTTTGGCTACACCTTC. This translates into CASSPRPDRGFGYTF.

The V call is TRBV5-1, the J call TRBJ1-1, with a possible D match to TRBD1 (5 bases). Trimming cost V 3 bases and J 4 bases, with 10 bases left between them. Looked up from germline, CDR1 is SGHRS and CDR2 is YFSETQ. The CDR3 length is 13 residues. CDR3 nucleotide sequence: TGCGCCAGCAGCTCCAGGGTGGGCACTGAAGCTTTCTTT. It encodes CASSSRVGTEAFF.

The rearrangement joins TRBV6-5 to TRBJ2-7; 11 bases are shared with TRBD1. The ends lost 4 bases at V and 6 bases at J; junction bases unmatched: 5. The CDR3 has 14 amino acids. Per the germline V gene, CDR1 is MNHEY and CDR2 is SVGAGI. The CDR3 coding sequence is TGTGCCAGCAGTTCCGGACAGGGGGCGTCCGAGCAGTACTTC. Translation gives CASSSGQGASEQYF.